Here is one TCR beta chain with its context. Its antigen remains unknown. This CDR3 is built from 14 residues. Trimming cost V 4 bases and J 1 base, with 8 bases left between them. Germline V gene data show CDR1 as KGHSH and CDR2 as LQKENI. The data derive from a study of T cell responses to AZD1222 COVID-19 vaccine. Study summary: Doses given second, at about 4 or about 12 weeks, were pooled. Study results and caveats: Only five to seven AZD1222 recipients tested seropositive at baseline. Repertoires were obtained only post-peak T cell response.

Only in-frame clones appear in the TCRdb table, and some are missing; sequencing was by immunoSEQ multiplex PCR. The top ten hold around 2.9% of the sample, which has 170,000 or so clones, 90% seen once. Here the sequenced sample was peripheral blood, taken on day 0 of AZD1222 vaccination. The genes are TRBV18 and TRBJ1-5; weak D call: TRBD1 (6 bases). The sequence came from an adult in good health. CDR3: CASSHRDSNQPQHF. DNA of the CDR3: TGTGCCAGCTCACACAGGGACAGCAATCAGCCCCAGCATTTT.